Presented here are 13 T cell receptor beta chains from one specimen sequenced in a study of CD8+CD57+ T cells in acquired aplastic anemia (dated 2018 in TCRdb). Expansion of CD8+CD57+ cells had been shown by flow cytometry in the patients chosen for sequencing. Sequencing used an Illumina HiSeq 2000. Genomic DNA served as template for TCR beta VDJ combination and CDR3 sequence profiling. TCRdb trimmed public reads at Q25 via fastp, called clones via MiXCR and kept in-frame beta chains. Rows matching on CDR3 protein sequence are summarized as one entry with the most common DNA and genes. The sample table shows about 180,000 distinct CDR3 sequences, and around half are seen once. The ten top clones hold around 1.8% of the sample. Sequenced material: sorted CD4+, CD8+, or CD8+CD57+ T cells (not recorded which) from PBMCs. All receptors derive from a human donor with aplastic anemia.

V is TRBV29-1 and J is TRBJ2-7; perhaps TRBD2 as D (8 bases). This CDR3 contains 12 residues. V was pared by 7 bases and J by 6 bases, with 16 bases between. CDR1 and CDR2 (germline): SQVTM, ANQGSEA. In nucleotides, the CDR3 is TGCAGCGGGGACAGCGGGAGCGGCGAGCAGTACTTC. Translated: CSGDSGSGEQYF.

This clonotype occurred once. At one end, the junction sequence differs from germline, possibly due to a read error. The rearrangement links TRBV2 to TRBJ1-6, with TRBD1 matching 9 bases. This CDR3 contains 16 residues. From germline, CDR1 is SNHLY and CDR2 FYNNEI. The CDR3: CASRSPGQGRSSPPHF. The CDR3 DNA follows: TGTGCCAGCAGATCCCCGGGACAGGGTCGCAGCTCACCCCCCCACTTT.

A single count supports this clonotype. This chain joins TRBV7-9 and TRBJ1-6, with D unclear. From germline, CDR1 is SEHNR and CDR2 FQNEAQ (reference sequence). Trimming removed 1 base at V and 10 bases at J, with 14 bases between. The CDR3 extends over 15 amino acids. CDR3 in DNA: TGTGCCAGCAGCTTAGGTGCAGGTGTTGGGTCACCCCTCCACTTT. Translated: CASSLGAGVGSPLHF.

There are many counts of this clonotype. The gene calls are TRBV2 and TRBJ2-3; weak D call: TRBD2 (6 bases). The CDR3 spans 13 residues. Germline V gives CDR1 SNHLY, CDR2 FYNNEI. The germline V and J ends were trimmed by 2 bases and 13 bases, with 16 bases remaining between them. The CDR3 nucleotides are TGTGCCAGCAGTGAACGTGGGGCGGGACGGGAGTATTTT. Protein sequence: CASSERGAGREYF. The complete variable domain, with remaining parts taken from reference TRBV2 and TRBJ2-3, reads EPEVTQTPSHQVTQMGQEVILRCVPISNHLYFYWYRQILGQKVEFLVSFYNNEISEKSEIFDDQFSVERPDGSNFTLKIRSTKLEDSAMYFCASSERGAGREYFGPGTRLTVL.

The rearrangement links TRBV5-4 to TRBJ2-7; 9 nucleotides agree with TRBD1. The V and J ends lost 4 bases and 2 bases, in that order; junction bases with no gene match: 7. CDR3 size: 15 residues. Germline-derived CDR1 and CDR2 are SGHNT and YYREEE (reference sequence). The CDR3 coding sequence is TGTGCCAGCAGCGTGCCGGGACAGGGCCCCTACGAGCAGTACTTC. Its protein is CASSVPGQGPYEQYF.

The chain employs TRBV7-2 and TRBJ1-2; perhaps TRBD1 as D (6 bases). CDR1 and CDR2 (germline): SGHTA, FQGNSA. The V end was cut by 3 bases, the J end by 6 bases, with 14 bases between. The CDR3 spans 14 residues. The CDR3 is CASSFPLGAHGYTF. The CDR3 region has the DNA TGTGCCAGCAGCTTTCCGCTGGGGGCGCATGGCTACACCTTC.

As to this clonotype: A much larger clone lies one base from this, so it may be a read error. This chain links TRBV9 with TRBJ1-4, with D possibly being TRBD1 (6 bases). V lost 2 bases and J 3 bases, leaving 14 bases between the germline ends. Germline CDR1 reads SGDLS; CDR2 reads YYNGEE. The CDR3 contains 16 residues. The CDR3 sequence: CASSVGRGAANEKLFF. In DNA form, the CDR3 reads TGTGCCAGCAGCGTGGGGAGGGGGGCAGCTAATGAAAAACTGTTTTTT.

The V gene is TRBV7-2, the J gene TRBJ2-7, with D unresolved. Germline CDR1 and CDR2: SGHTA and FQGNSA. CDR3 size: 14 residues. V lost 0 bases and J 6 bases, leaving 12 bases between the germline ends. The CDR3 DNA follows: TGTGCCAGCAGCTTAGCGCGTGTGGGTAGCGAGCAGTACTTC. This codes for CASSLARVGSEQYF.

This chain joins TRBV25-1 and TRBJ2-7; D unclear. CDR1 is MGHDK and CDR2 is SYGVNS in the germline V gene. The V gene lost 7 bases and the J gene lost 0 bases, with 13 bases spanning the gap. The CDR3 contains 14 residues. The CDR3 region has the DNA TGTGCCAGCACAGGTTGGGGTAGCTCCTACGAGCAGTACTTC. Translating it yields CASTGWGSSYEQYF.

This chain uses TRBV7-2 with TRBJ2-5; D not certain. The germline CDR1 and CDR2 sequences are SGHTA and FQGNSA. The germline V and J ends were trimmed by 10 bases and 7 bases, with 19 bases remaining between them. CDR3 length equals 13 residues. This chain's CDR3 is CATRTGPTATQYF. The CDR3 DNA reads TGTGCCACGAGAACCGGGCCTACAGCGACCCAGTACTTC. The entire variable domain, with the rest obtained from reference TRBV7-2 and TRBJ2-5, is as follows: GAGVSQSPSNKVTEKGKDVELRCDPISGHTALYWYRQSLGQGLEFLIYFQGNSAPDKSGLPSDRFSAERTGGSVSTLTIQRTQQEDSAVYLCATRTGPTATQYFGPGTRLLVL.

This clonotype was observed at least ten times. CDR3 nucleotides: TGTGCCAGCAGCCGGATCCCCCCCCTTGGAGGACAAGAGACCCAGTACTTC. Translated: CASSRIPPLGGQETQYF. The chain links TRBV7-2 to TRBJ2-5; perhaps TRBD2 as D (5 bases). V dropped 5 bases and J dropped 2 bases, with 21 bases sitting between them. This CDR3 is 17 amino acids long. The V gene's germline CDR1 is SGHTA and CDR2 FQGNSA.

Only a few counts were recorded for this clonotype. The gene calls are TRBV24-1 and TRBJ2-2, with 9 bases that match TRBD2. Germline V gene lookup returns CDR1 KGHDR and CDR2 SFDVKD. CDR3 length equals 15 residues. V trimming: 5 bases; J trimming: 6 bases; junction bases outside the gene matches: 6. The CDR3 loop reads CATSVSGRSPGELFF. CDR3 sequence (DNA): TGTGCCACCAGTGTTAGCGGGAGAAGCCCCGGGGAGCTGTTTTTT.

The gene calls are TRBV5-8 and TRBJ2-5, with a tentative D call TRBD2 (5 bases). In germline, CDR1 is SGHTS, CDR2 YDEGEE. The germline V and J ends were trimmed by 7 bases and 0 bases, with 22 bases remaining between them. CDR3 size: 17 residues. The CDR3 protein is CASVRDGVQRDQETQYF. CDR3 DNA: TGTGCCAGCGTCCGGGATGGAGTACAGAGGGACCAAGAGACCCAGTACTTC.